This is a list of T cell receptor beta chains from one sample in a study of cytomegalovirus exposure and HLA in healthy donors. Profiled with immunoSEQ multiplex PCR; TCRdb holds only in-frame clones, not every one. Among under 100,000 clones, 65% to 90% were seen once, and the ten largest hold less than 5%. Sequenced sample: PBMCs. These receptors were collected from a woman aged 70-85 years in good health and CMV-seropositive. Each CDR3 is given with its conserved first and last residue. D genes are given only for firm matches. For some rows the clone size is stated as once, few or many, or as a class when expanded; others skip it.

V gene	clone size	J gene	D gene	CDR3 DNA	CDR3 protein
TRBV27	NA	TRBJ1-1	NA	TGTGCCAGCAGTCGGGCAGGGAGGACTGAAGCTTTCTTT	CASSRAGRTEAFF
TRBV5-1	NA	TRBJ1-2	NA	TGCGCCAGCAGGCCGGGACAAATTAACTATGGCTACACCTTC	CASRPGQINYGYTF
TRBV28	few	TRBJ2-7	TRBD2	TGTGCCAGCAGCGTCGCGGGGGGCGGCGAGCAGTACTTC	CASSVAGGGEQYF
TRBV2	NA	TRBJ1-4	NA	TGTGCCAGCAGTAGGACAGCTAGTAATGAAAAACTGTTTTTT	CASSRTASNEKLFF
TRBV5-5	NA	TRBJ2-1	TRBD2	TGTGCCAGCAGCTGGACTAGCGGGAAGGAAGGGCCCTACAATGAGCAGTTCTTC	CASSWTSGKEGPYNEQFF
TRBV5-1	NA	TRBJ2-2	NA	TGCGCCAGCTCGCGAGGGAGCCCCGGGGAGCTGTTTTTT	CASSRGSPGELFF
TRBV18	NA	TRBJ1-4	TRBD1	TGTGCCAGCTCGCCCCGGACAGGTGAAAATGAAAAACTGTTTTTT	CASSPRTGENEKLFF
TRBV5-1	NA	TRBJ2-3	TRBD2	TGCGCCAGCAGCCTAGGACTAGCGGGAGTTCAAGATACGCAGTATTTT	CASSLGLAGVQDTQYF
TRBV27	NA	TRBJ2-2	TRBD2	TGTGCCAGCAGTTTCCGGGAGGGCCACAACACCGGGGAGCTGTTTTTT	CASSFREGHNTGELFF
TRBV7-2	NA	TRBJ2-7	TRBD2	TGTGCCAGCAGCTTACTAGCGGGAGTGATCTACGAGCAGTACTTC	CASSLLAGVIYEQYF
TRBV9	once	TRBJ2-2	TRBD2	TGTGCCAGCAGCCTCGGACTAGCGGGAGGAATCGGGGAGCTGTTTTTT	CASSLGLAGGIGELFF
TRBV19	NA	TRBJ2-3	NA	TGTGCCAGTAGTACGCGGGGCCAAGGCACAGATACGCAGTATTTT	CASSTRGQGTDTQYF
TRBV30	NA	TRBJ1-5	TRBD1	TGTGCCTGGAGTGTTGGACAGGGCTGGCAGCCCCAGCATTTT	CAWSVGQGWQPQHF
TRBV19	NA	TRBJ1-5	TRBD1	TGTGCCAGTAGTACTTCGACAGGGCCCCAACTTAATCAGCCCCAGCATTTT	CASSTSTGPQLNQPQHF
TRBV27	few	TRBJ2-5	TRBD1	TGTGCCAGCTCAAGTGACGACAGGGGTTTTGAGACCCAGTACTTC	CASSSDDRGFETQYF
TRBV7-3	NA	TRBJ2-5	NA	TGTGCCAGCAGGTCGGACACCGAAGAGACCCAGTACTTC	CASRSDTEETQYF
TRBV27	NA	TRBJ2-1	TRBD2	TGTGCCAGCACTACACTAGCGGGGTACAATGAGCAGTTCTTC	CASTTLAGYNEQFF
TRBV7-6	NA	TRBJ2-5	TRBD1	TGTGCCAGCAGCTTAGCGAGTTCGACAGGGCGAGAGACCCAGTACTTC	CASSLASSTGRETQYF
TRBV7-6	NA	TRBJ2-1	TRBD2	TGTGCCAGCAGCTTAGGCGGGGGACCCAATGAGCAGTTCTTC	CASSLGGGPNEQFF
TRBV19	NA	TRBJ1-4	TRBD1	TGTGCCAGTAGTTTGGGGACAGGGCTAAAACTGTTTTTT	CASSLGTGLKLFF
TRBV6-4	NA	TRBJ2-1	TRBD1	TGTGCCAGCAGTGAATCGACAGGGGGCAATGAGCAGTTCTTC	CASSESTGGNEQFF
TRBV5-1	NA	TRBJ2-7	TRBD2	TGCGCCAGCAGCCTAGGGACTAGCGGGAGTTTCGACGAGCAGTACTTC	CASSLGTSGSFDEQYF
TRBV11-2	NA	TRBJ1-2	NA	TGTGCCAGCAGCCCTGACAGAAACTATGGCTACACCTTC	CASSPDRNYGYTF
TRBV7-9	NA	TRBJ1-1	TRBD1	TGTGCCAGCAGCTTAACAGGGGAACCTGAAGCTTTCTTT	CASSLTGEPEAFF
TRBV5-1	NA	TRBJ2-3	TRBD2	TGCGCCAGCGCGGGACTAGCGGGAAGAGATACGCAGTATTTT	CASAGLAGRDTQYF
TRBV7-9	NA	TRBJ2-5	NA	TGTGCCAGCAGCTCCAACTTACGGGACACCAGAGAGACCCAGTACTTC	CASSSNLRDTRETQYF
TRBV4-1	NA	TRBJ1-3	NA	TGCGCCAGCAGCCAAGAACAGGCTAGCTCTGGAAACACCATATATTTT	CASSQEQASSGNTIYF
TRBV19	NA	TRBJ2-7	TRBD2	TGTGCCAGTATACAGACTAGCGGAGTATCCGCTACCTACGAGCAGTACTTC	CASIQTSGVSATYEQYF
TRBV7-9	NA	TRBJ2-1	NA	TGTGCCAGCAGCTTAGTTGGTCACCCCGCAGGCAATGAGCAGTTCTTC	CASSLVGHPAGNEQFF
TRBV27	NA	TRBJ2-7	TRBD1	TGTGCCAGCAGTTCCCCGGGACAGGGTCTTTACGAGCAGTACTTC	CASSSPGQGLYEQYF
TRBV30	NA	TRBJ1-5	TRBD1	TGTGCCTGGAGCTTCGGACAGGGCCAAGTTAGCAATCAGCCCCAGCATTTT	CAWSFGQGQVSNQPQHF
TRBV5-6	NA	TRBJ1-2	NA	TGTGCCAGCAGCTTGGGAGGGCTCGGAGCTAACTATGGCTACACCTTC	CASSLGGLGANYGYTF
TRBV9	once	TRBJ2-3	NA	TGTGCCAGCAGCACAACCCCGAACACCGCAGATACGCAGTATTTT	CASSTTPNTADTQYF
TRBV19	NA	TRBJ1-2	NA	TGTGCCAGCAGTATGGACAGAAAGTTTAACTATGGCTACACCTTC	CASSMDRKFNYGYTF
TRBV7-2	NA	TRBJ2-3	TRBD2	TGTGCCAGCAGCTTAGTGGCAGCGGGAGGGCCCTCAGATACGCAGTATTTT	CASSLVAAGGPSDTQYF
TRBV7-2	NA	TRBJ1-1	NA	TGTGCCAGCAGCTTAAGTGGGAGTATGAACACTGAAGCTTTCTTT	CASSLSGSMNTEAFF
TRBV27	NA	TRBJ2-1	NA	TGTGCCAGCAGTTCACCCCCTCCGGGACAGGAAACCCGCGGGGGCTCCTACAATGAGCAGTTCTTC	CASSSPPPGQETRGGSYNEQFF
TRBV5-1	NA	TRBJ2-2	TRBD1	TGCGCCAGCAGAGGGGACAGGTCCACCGGGGAGCTGTTTTTT	CASRGDRSTGELFF
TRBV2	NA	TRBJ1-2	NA	TGTGCCAGCAGTGAAAGGTCTCAGGCCGTATATGGCTACACCTTC	CASSERSQAVYGYTF
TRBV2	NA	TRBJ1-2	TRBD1	TGTGCCAGCAGTGGACAGGGTGGGAACTATGGCTACACCTTC	CASSGQGGNYGYTF
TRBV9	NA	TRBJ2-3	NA	TGTGCCAGCAGCCCCCGCCCGGAGAGCACAGATACGCAGTATTTT	CASSPRPESTDTQYF
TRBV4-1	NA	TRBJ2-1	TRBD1	TGCGCCAGCAGCCACCGGACAGGGGGGCTCGATGAGCAGTTCTTC	CASSHRTGGLDEQFF
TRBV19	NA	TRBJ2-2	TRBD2	TGTGCCAGTAGTATACAACTAGCGGAATTGGGGAACACCGGGGAGCTGTTTTTT	CASSIQLAELGNTGELFF
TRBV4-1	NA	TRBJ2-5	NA	TGCGCCAGCAGCCAAGGACGGTATCAGCGGAGGTACCAAGAGACCCAGTACTTC	CASSQGRYQRRYQETQYF
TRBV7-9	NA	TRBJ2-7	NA	TGTTCCAGCAGAGCAACCCCAGGGGACGAGCAGTACTTC	CSSRATPGDEQYF
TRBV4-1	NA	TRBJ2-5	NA	TGCGCCAGCAGCCAAGACAGGGTGGGGCGACAAGAGACCCAGTACTTC	CASSQDRVGRQETQYF
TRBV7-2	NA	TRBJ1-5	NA	TGTGCCAGCAGCTTAGTGGGGGCGAATCAGCCCCAGCATTTT	CASSLVGANQPQHF
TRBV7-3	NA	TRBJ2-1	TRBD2	TGTGCCGGCTTGGCTAGCGGGGAATACAATGAGCAGTTCTTC	CAGLASGEYNEQFF
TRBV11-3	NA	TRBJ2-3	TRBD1	TGTGCCAGCAGCACTGGACAGGGGGCGGTGGCAGATACGCAGTATTTT	CASSTGQGAVADTQYF